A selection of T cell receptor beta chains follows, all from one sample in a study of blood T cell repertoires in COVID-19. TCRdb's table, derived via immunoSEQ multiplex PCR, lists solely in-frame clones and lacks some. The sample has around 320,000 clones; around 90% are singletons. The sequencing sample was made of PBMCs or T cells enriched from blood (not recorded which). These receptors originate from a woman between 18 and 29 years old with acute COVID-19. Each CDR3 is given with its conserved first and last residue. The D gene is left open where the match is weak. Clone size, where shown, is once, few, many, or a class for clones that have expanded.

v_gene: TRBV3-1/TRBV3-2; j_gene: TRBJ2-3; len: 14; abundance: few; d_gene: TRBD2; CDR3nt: TGTGCCAGCACCGCAGCGGGAGGACCCGATACGCAGTATTTT; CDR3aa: CASTAAGGPDTQYF
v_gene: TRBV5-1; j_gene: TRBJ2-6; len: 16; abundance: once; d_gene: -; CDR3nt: TGCGCCAGCAGCTTGGCCTCGCGCTCTGGGGCCAACGTCCTGACTTTC; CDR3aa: CASSLASRSGANVLTF
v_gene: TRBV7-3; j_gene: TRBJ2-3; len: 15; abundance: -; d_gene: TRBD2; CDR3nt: TGTGCCAGCAGCCTGAGCGGGAGTTGGACAGATACGCAGTATTTT; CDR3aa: CASSLSGSWTDTQYF
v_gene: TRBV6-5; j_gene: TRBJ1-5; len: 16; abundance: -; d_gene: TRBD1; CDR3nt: TGTGCCAGCAGTTACAGGGGGCGACCCACACATCAGCCCCAGCATTTT; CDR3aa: CASSYRGRPTHQPQHF
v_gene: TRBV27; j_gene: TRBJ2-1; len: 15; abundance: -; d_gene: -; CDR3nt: TGTGCCAGCAGTCCTTACACCCGCTCCTACAATGAGCAGTTCTTC; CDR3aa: CASSPYTRSYNEQFF
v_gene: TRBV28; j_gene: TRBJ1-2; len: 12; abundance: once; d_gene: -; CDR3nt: TGTGCCAGCAGTTTCCCCGGACAAGGCTACACCTTC; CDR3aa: CASSFPGQGYTF
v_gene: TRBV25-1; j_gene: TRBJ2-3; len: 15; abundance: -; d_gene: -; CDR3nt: TGTGCCAGCAGTGATGGTAGCGGCGTCACAGATACGCAGTATTTT; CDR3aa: CASSDGSGVTDTQYF
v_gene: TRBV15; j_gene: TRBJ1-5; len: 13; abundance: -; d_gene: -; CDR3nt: TGTGCCACCAGCAATACTAGAAATCAGCCCCAGCATTTT; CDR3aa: CATSNTRNQPQHF
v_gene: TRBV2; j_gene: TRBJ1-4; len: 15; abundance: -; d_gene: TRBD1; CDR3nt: TGTGCCAGCATTGAGGACAGGGGGCGCCTTGAAAAACTGTTTTTT; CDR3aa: CASIEDRGRLEKLFF
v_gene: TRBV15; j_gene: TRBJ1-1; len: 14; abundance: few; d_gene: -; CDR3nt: TGTGCCACCAGCCGAGGGCAGTTGAACACTGAAGCTTTCTTT; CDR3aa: CATSRGQLNTEAFF
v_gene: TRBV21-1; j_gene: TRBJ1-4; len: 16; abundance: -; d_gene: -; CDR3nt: TGTGCCAGCAGCAAGTCTCCGGGGGGAATAGGTGAAAAACTGTTTTTT; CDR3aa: CASSKSPGGIGEKLFF
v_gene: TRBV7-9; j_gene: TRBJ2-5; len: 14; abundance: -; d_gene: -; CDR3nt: TGTGCCAGCAGTCTAGCCGGGGTGTCGGAGACCCAGTACTTC; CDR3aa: CASSLAGVSETQYF
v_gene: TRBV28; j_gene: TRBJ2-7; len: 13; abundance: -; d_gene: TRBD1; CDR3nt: TGTGCCAGCAGTTCCGGACAGGGCTACGAGCAGTACTTC; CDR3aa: CASSSGQGYEQYF
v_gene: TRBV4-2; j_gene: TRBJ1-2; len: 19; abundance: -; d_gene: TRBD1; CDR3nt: TGTGCCAGCAGCCTACATCATGGACAGGGACCACTGGACCTCGGTGGCTACACCTTC; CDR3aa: CASSLHHGQGPLDLGGYTF
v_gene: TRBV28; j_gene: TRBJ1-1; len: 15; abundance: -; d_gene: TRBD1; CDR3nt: TGTGCCAGCAGCCCCTTCGGGACAGCGAACACTGAAGCTTTCTTT; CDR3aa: CASSPFGTANTEAFF
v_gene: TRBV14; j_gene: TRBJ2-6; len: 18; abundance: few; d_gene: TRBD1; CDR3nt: TGTGCCAGCAGCCAAGGGACAGGGAAAGCCTCTGGGGCCAACGTCCTGACTTTC; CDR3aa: CASSQGTGKASGANVLTF
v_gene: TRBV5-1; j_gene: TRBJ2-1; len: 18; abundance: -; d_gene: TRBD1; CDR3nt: TGCGCCAGCAGCTCCGGGACAGGGAATATCGGGTCCTACAATGAGCAGTTCTTC; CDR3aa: CASSSGTGNIGSYNEQFF
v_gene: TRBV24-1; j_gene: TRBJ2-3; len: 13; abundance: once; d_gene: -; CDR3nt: TGTGCCACCATCGAGGATAGCACAGATACGCAGTATTTT; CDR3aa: CATIEDSTDTQYF
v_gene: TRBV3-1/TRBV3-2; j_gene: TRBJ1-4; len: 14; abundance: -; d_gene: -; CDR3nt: TGTGCCAGCAGCCAAACGACCGGGGGGGAAAAACTGTTTTTT; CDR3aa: CASSQTTGGEKLFF
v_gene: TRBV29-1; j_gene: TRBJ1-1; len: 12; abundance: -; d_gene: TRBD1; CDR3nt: TGCAGCGTTGACAGGACAGGCAGTGAAGCTTTCTTT; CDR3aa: CSVDRTGSEAFF